One and the same sample provided the 11 T cell receptor beta chains below, sequenced in a study of shared clonotypes between healthy human individuals. Here immunoSEQ multiplex PCR was the method, and the copy in TCRdb shows in-frame clones only, minus some. Here the sample spans approximately 1,500,000 clones, roughly 96% being singletons. Sequencing was performed on naive CD4+ T cells sorted from blood. As to subset: CD45RA+ positively selected. The receptors were sampled from a man in his thirties or forties in good health.

This chain links TRBV5-6 with TRBJ2-7; the D is unclear. Germline V lookup: CDR1 SGHDT, CDR2 YYEEEE. Between the trimmed V and J ends, which lost 0 bases and 4 bases, there was a span of 5 bases. The CDR3 has 12 amino acids. CDR3 bases: TGTGCCAGCAGCTTGGCCCTATACGAGCAGTACTTC. This gives the protein CASSLALYEQYF. Using reference TRBV5-6 and TRBJ2-7 for the parts outside the CDR3, the full variable domain is DAGVTQSPTHLIKTRGQQVTLRCSPKSGHDTVSWYQQALGQGPQFIFQYYEEEERQRGNFPDRFSGHQFPNYSSELNVNALLLGDSALYLCASSLALYEQYFGPGTRLTVT.

The chain employs TRBV28 and TRBJ1-2; D is unclear. The CDR3 is 12 amino acids. Germline CDR1 reads MDHEN; CDR2 reads SYDVKM. This CDR3 is CAAGGNNYGYTF. The CDR3 region has the DNA TGTGCAGCTGGAGGTAACAACTATGGCTACACCTTC.

CDR3 region: CASSYSVLAGAKTQYF. The CDR3 bases are TGTGCCAGCAGTTACTCAGTACTAGCGGGAGCGAAGACCCAGTACTTC. J is TRBJ2-5 and V is TRBV6-5; the match to TRBD2 covers 11 bases. Unmatched junction bases numbered 6, after V lost 0 bases and J lost 6 bases. Germline loops: CDR1 MNHEY, CDR2 SVGAGI. This CDR3 contains 16 residues.

The chain has TRBV18 and TRBJ1-4; no firm D call. Trimming took off 3 bases at V and 6 bases at J, with 11 bases between the two ends. This CDR3 contains 14 residues. CDR1 is KGHSH and CDR2 is LQKENI in the germline V gene. For the CDR3, the DNA is TGTGCCAGCTCACCGTTCGCGACGGATGAAAAACTGTTTTTT. Translating gives CASSPFATDEKLFF.

The V gene is TRBV11-1, the J gene TRBJ2-7; 8 bases align to TRBD1. Germline CDR1 is SGHAT and CDR2 is FQDESV (reference sequence). The V and J ends lost 5 bases and 3 bases, in that order; junction bases with no gene match: 3. The CDR3 is 13 residues long. The CDR3 nucleotides are TGTGCCAGCAGCCGAGGACAGGGCTACGAGCAGTACTTC. This codes for CASSRGQGYEQYF.

CDR3 loop: CASSLRTGALGNTIYF. For the CDR3, the DNA is TGCGCCAGCAGCCTGAGGACAGGGGCCCTTGGAAACACCATATATTTT. The chain uses TRBV5-1 and TRBJ1-3, with 9 bases lining up with TRBD1. CDR3 length equals 16 residues. CDR1 and CDR2 (germline): SGHRS, YFSETQ. The junction had 8 bases not matched to a gene; V was cut back by 4 bases and J by 3 bases.

V and J are TRBV28 and TRBJ1-2; no clear D gene. The ends were cut back, 0 bases at V and 1 base at J, with 9 bases in the middle. The CDR3 is 15 residues long. Germline V gene lookup returns CDR1 MDHEN and CDR2 SYDVKM. The CDR3: CASSLWRQDNYGYTF. CDR3 nucleotide sequence: TGTGCCAGCAGTTTATGGCGCCAGGATAACTATGGCTACACCTTC.

The chain links TRBV7-9 to TRBJ2-7; 9 bases are a match to TRBD1. The germline V gene has CDR1 SEHNR and CDR2 FQNEAQ (reference sequence). CDR3 size: 15 residues. V trimming: 1 base; J trimming: 6 bases; junction bases outside the gene matches: 7. CDR3 nucleotide sequence: TGTGCCAGCAGCTTAGAAACAGGGGGCTCCGGCGAGCAGTACTTC. It translates to CASSLETGGSGEQYF.

V usage is TRBV7-2 and J usage is TRBJ2-2; TRBD1 matches 10 bases. V was clipped by 6 bases and J by 6 bases; unmatched bases: 7. Per germline, CDR1 SGHTA and CDR2 FQGNSA. This CDR3 region has 15 residues. The CDR3 protein is CASSKRQGAAGELFF. The CDR3 DNA reads TGTGCCAGCAGTAAAAGACAGGGGGCTGCCGGGGAGCTGTTTTTT.

This clone has just one count. This rearrangement joins TRBV7-2 to TRBJ2-7, with 8 bases that match TRBD2. Germline lookup yields CDR1 SGHTA and CDR2 FQGNSA. The trim removed 2 bases at V and 2 bases at J, leaving 11 bases unmatched. The CDR3 has 17 residues. The CDR3 is CASSLRAGGFGTYEQYF. The CDR3 nucleotides read TGTGCCAGCAGCTTACGGGCGGGAGGATTTGGAACCTACGAGCAGTACTTC.

The chain uses TRBV6-6 and TRBJ1-5; a weak D match, TRBD1 (6 bases). Trimming removed 5 bases at V and 7 bases at J, with 12 bases between. Germline assignment: CDR1 MNHNY and CDR2 SVGAGI (reference sequence). The CDR3 runs to 13 residues. The CDR3: CASSLRTEQPQHF. The CDR3 nucleotides are TGTGCCAGCAGTCTTCGGACAGAACAGCCCCAGCATTTT.